This T cell receptor (beta chain) was identified in a study of cytomegalovirus exposure and HLA in healthy donors. The germline V gene has CDR1 GTSNPN and CDR2 SVGIG (reference sequence). The CDR3 is made up of 13 amino acids. V was pared by 0 bases and J by 7 bases, with 10 bases between. Sequenced by immunoSEQ multiplex PCR; TCRdb stores in-frame clones only, minus some. The table has approximately 200,000 clones, roughly 84% seen once. Findings and caveats of the study: Many donors carried some public TCRs, although rarity characterized most TCR sequences.

This clone showed up just once. Its matching antigen is unknown. Sequenced input: PBMCs. V and J are TRBV30 and TRBJ1-5, with D possibly matching TRBD1 (6 bases). The source is a young woman in good health and CMV-seropositive. CDR3 region: CAWSVQGSQPQHF. The DNA of the CDR3 is TGTGCCTGGAGTGTTCAGGGGAGCCAGCCCCAGCATTTT.